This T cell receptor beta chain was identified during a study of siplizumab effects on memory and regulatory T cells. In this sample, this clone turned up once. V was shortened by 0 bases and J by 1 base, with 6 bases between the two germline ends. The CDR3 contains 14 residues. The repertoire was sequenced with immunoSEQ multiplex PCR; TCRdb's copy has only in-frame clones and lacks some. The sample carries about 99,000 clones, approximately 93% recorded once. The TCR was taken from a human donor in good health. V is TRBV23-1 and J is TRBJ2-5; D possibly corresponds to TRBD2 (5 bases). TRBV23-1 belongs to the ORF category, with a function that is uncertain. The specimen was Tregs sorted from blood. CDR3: CASSQSRVQETQYF. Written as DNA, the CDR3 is TGCGCCAGCAGTCAATCGCGGGTCCAAGAGACCCAGTACTTC.